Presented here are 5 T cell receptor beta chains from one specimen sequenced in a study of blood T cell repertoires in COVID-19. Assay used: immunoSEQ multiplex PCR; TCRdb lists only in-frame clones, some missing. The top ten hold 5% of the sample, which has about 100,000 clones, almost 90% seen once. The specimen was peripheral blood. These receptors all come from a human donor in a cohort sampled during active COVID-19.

CDR3 DNA sequence: TGCGCCAGCAAGGGGCTAGCGACCGGGGAGCTGTTTTTT. This encodes CASKGLATGELFF. The chain employs TRBV10-2 and TRBJ2-2; tentatively, D is TRBD2 (6 bases). The CDR3 runs to 13 residues. Germline V gene data show CDR1 as WSHSY and CDR2 as SAAADI. V dropped 7 bases and J dropped 5 bases, with 11 bases sitting between them.

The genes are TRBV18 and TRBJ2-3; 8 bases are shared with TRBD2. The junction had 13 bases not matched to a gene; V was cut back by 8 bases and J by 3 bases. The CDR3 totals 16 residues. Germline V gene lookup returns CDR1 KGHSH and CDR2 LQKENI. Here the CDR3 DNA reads TGTGCCAGCCTAAAATATAGCGGGAAACGAACAGATACGCAGTATTTT. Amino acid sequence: CASLKYSGKRTDTQYF.

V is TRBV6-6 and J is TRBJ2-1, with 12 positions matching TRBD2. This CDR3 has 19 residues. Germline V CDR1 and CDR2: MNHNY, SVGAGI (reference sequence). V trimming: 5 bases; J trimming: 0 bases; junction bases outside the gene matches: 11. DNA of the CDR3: TGTGCCAGCAGTCTGACTAGCGGGAGCGGTCGCAGCTCCTACAATGAGCAGTTCTTC. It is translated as CASSLTSGSGRSSYNEQFF.

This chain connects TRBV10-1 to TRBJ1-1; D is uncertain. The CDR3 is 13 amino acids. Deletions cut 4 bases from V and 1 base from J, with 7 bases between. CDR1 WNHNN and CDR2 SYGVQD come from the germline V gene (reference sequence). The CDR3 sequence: CASSAMANTEAFF. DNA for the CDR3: TGCGCCAGCAGTGCCATGGCGAACACTGAAGCTTTCTTT.

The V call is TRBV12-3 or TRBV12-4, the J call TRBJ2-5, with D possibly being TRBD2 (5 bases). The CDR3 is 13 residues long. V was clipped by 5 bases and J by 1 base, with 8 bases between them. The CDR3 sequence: CASSRTFQETQYF. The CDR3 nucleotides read TGTGCCAGCAGTCGGACTTTCCAAGAGACCCAGTACTTC.